These T cell receptor beta chains were read from a single sample in a study of shared clonotypes between healthy human individuals. TCRdb's copy holds only in-frame clones and misses some; the assay was immunoSEQ multiplex PCR. The sample lists about 2,100,000 clones, approximately 94% occurring once. Sequenced: naive CD8+ T cells from PBMCs. These receptors were collected from a man younger than 35 in good health. Some clones in this sample may be carry-over from other donors' samples. The CDR3 runs from the conserved cysteine through the conserved F or W. The D gene is left open where the match is weak. Where a row states a size, it is once, few, many or the class of an expanded clone; other rows omit it.

CASRDRGFPEAFF,TGTGCCAGCAGAGACAGGGGGTTCCCTGAAGCTTTCTTT,TRBD1,TRBV6-5,once,TRBJ1-1
CASSEYRGDTQYF,TGTGCCAGCAGTGAATATCGGGGAGATACGCAGTATTTT,-,TRBV6-1,-,TRBJ2-3
CASSGRLAGGSYEQYF,TGTGCCAGCAGTGGACGACTAGCGGGAGGCTCCTACGAGCAGTACTTC,TRBD2,TRBV6-1,-,TRBJ2-7
CASSTRDSYEQYF,TGTGCCAGCAGCACTAGGGACTCCTACGAGCAGTACTTC,-,TRBV9,-,TRBJ2-7
CAWIPDTQYF,TGTGCCTGGATCCCAGATACGCAGTATTTT,-,TRBV30,-,TRBJ2-3
CASREQVRWAKNIQYF,TGCGCCAGCAGGGAACAGGTGCGGTGGGCCAAAAACATTCAGTACTTC,-,TRBV10-1,few,TRBJ2-4
CSVGRGLNQPQHF,TGCAGCGTTGGTCGGGGGCTCAATCAGCCCCAGCATTTT,-,TRBV29-1,-,TRBJ1-5
CASSSPNMTGVNTEAFF,TGTGCCAGCAGCTCCCCTAATATGACAGGAGTGAACACTGAAGCTTTCTTT,-,TRBV7-9,-,TRBJ1-1
CASSLTSGSQNEQFF,TGTGCCAGCAGTTTAACCAGCGGGAGTCAAAATGAGCAGTTCTTC,TRBD2,TRBV27,-,TRBJ2-1
CASSHRGTSGSTEQFF,TGCGCCAGCAGCCACCGGGGGACTAGCGGGAGTACTGAGCAGTTCTTC,TRBD2,TRBV4-1,once,TRBJ2-1
CASSLSPSSYNEQFF,TGTGCCAGCAGTTTATCCCCAAGCTCCTACAATGAGCAGTTCTTC,-,TRBV27,-,TRBJ2-1
CASSPWGGEGYTF,TGTGCCAGCAGCCCCTGGGGGGGTGAGGGCTACACCTTC,-,TRBV13,-,TRBJ1-2
CASSTGTGGYEQYF,TGTGCCAGCAGCACCGGGACAGGGGGCTACGAGCAGTACTTC,TRBD1,TRBV9,-,TRBJ2-7
CASSIMRHLNTEAFF,TGTGCCAGTAGTATAATGAGACATCTGAACACTGAAGCTTTCTTT,-,TRBV19,once,TRBJ1-1
CASSPLIIDTQYF,TGTGCCAGCTCACCATTGATTATTGATACGCAGTATTTT,-,TRBV18,-,TRBJ2-3
CASSFVGPINQPQHF,TGTGCCAGCAGTTTTGTTGGACCGATCAATCAGCCCCAGCATTTT,-,TRBV27,-,TRBJ1-5
CASSLVGGGETQYF,TGTGCCAGCAGTTTAGTGGGGGGGGGAGAGACCCAGTACTTC,TRBD2,TRBV27,-,TRBJ2-5
CASSLSPGLAKNIQYF,TGTGCCAGCAGCCTATCCCCGGGGCTAGCCAAAAACATTCAGTACTTC,-,TRBV13,-,TRBJ2-4
CASSSSDSGANVLTF,TGTGCCAGCAGCTCCTCGGACTCTGGGGCCAACGTCCTGACTTTC,-,TRBV28,-,TRBJ2-6
CAWSIMGGDEAFF,TGTGCCTGGAGTATAATGGGGGGCGACGAAGCTTTCTTT,-,TRBV30,-,TRBJ1-1
CASSLGSNLYNEQFF,TGTGCCAGCAGTTTAGGATCAAACCTATACAATGAGCAGTTCTTC,-,TRBV27,once,TRBJ2-1
CASSSRGRDQPQHF,TGTGCCAGCAGCTCCAGGGGGCGCGATCAGCCCCAGCATTTT,TRBD1,TRBV7-2,-,TRBJ1-5